This record concerns one TCR beta chain sequence. It was during active infection that Seattle patients were enrolled and then longitudinally followed. The data belong to a study of blood T cell repertoires in COVID-19. The wider study: T cells, B-cell-depleted T cells, or PBMCs provided the cDNA or gDNA that served as material.

The CDR3 loop spans 15 amino acids. The V gene end was trimmed by 6 bases and the J gene end by 6 bases; junction bases not matched to a gene: 12. The germline V gene encodes CDR1 MNHEY and CDR2 SVGEGT. Clones were sequenced by immunoSEQ multiplex PCR, and TCRdb holds only the in-frame ones, with some missing. The table has more than 300,000 clones, approximately 89% seen once. The TCR sequence derives from a woman aged 25-40 years with COVID-19, enrolled during active disease. V gene TRBV6-2 or TRBV6-3 combines with J gene TRBJ1-1; 8 bases agree with TRBD1. Sequences were obtained from peripheral blood. The CDR3 loop reads CASSPYGQGGAEAFF. The CDR3 DNA reads as TGTGCCAGCAGCCCCTATGGACAGGGTGGGGCTGAAGCTTTCTTT.